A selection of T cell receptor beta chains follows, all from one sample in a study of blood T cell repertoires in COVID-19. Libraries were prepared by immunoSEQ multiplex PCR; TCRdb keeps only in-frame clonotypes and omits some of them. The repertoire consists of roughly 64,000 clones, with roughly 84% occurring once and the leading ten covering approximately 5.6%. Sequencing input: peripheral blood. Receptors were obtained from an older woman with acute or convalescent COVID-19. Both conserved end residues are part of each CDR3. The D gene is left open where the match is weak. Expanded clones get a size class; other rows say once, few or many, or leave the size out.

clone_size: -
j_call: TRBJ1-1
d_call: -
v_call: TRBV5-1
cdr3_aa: CASSLVPTGGITEAFF
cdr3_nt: TGCGCCAGCAGCTTGGTACCGACGGGCGGGATCACTGAAGCTTTCTTT

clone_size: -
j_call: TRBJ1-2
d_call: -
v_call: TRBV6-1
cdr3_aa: CASSEAGDGYTF
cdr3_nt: TGTGCCAGCAGTGAAGCCGGAGATGGCTACACCTTC

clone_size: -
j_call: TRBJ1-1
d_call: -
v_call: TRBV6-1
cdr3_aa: CASSDSKAFF
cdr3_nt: TGTGCCAGCAGTGACAGTAAAGCTTTCTTT

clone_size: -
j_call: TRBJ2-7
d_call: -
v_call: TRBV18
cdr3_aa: CASSPRAGYEQYF
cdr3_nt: TGTGCCAGCTCACCACGTGCAGGCTACGAGCAGTACTTC

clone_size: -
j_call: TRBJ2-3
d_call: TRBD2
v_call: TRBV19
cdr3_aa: CASSGGGVVWGTDTQYF
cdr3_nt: TGTGCCAGTAGTGGCGGGGGGGTGGTTTGGGGCACAGATACGCAGTATTTT

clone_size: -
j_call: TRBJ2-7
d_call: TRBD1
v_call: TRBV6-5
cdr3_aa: CASSPSGTGHGEQYF
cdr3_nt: TGTGCCAGCAGTCCTTCCGGGACAGGGCACGGCGAGCAGTACTTC

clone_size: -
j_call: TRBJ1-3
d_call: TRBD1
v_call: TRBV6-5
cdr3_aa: CASSGTGDGNTIYF
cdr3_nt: TGTGCCAGCAGCGGGACAGGGGATGGAAACACCATATATTTT

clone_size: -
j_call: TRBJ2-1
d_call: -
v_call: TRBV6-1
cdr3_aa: CASSERLGEGDEQFF
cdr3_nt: TGTGCCAGCAGTGAACGGCTAGGGGAGGGGGATGAGCAGTTCTTC

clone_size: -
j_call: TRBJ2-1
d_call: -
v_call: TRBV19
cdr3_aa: CASVGPGGVYNEQFF
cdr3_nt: TGTGCCAGTGTGGGGCCGGGGGGCGTTTACAATGAGCAGTTCTTC

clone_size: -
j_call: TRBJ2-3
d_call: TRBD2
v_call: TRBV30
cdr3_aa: CAWSVAGGPTDTQYF
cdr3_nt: TGTGCCTGGAGTGTTGCGGGGGGGCCCACAGATACGCAGTATTTT

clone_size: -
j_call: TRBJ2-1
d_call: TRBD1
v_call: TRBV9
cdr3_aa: CASSDPGQGEIYNEQFF
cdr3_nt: TGTGCCAGCAGCGACCCGGGACAGGGGGAAATATACAATGAGCAGTTCTTC

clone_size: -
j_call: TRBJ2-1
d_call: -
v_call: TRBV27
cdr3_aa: CASTLIRGGEQFF
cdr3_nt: TGTGCCAGCACCCTGATTAGGGGGGGTGAGCAGTTCTTC

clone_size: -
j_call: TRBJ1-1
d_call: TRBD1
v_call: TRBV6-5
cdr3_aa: CASSKGQGTEAFF
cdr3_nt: TGTGCCAGCAGCAAGGGACAGGGCACTGAAGCTTTCTTT

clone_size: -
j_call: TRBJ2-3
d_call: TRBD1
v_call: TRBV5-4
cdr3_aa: CASSSGQGDTDTQYF
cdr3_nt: TGTGCCAGCAGCTCCGGACAGGGTGACACAGATACGCAGTATTTT

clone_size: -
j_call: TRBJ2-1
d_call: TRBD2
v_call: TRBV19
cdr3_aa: CASTRVAGALPSSYNEQFF
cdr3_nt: TGTGCCAGTACGAGGGTAGCGGGGGCCCTCCCCAGCTCCTACAATGAGCAGTTCTTC

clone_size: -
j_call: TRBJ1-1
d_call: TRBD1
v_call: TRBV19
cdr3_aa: CASSIRVTGGQNTEAFF
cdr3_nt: TGTGCCAGTAGCATAAGGGTGACAGGGGGCCAGAACACTGAAGCTTTCTTT

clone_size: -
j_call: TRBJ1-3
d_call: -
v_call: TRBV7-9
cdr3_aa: CASSLPRAGNTIYF
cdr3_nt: TGTGCCAGCAGCTTGCCCCGAGCGGGAAACACCATATATTTT

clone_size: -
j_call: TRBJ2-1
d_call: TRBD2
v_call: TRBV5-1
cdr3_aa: CASSPRLAGGGEQFF
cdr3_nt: TGCGCCAGCAGCCCACGACTAGCGGGGGGAGGTGAGCAGTTCTTC

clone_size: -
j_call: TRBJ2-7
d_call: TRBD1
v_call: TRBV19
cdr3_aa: CASRAGGTGTFVQYF
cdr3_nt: TGTGCCAGTAGGGCCGGAGGGACAGGTACTTTTGTGCAGTACTTC

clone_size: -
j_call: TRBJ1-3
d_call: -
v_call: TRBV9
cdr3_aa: CASSVATGNTIYF
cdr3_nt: TGTGCCAGCAGCGTAGCTACTGGAAACACCATATATTTT

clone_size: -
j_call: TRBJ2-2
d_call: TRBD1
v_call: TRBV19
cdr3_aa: CASKMGHRGDGELFF
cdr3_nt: TGTGCCAGTAAGATGGGTCACAGGGGCGACGGGGAGCTGTTTTTT

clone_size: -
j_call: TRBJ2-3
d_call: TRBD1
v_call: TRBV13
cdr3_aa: CASSPPGQGAGDTQYF
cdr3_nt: TGTGCCAGCAGCCCCCCCGGACAGGGGGCAGGAGATACGCAGTATTTT

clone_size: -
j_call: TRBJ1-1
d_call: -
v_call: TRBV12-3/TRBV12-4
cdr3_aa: CASSLQVGGEAFF
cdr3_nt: TGTGCCAGCAGCCTACAGGTGGGGGGTGAAGCTTTCTTT

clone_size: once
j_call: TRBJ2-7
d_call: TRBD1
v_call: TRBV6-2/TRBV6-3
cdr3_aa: CASSYTGGSHEQYF
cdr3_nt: TGTGCCAGCAGTTATACAGGGGGGTCCCACGAGCAGTACTTC

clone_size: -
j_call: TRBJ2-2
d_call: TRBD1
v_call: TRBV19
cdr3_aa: CASSVDRGTGELFF
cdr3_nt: TGTGCCAGTAGTGTCGACAGGGGCACCGGGGAGCTGTTTTTT

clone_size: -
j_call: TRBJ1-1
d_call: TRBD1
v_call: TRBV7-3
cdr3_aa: CASSSLRGQGDGKTEAFF
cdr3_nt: TGTGCCAGCAGCTCCCTAAGGGGACAGGGGGATGGAAAAACTGAAGCTTTCTTT

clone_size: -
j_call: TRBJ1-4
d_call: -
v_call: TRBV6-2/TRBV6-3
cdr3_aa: CASSSAATGLPRRTDFEKLFF
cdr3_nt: TGTGCCAGCAGTTCGGCTGCCACAGGGCTCCCGCGTCGAACTGACTTTGAAAAACTGTTTTTT

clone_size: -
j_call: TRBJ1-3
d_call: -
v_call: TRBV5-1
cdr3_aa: CASSLGGFSGNTIYF
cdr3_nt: TGCGCCAGCAGCTTGGGAGGCTTCTCTGGAAACACCATATATTTT

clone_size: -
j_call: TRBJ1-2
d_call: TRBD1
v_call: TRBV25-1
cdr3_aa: CASSDQGGPYGYTF
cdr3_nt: TGTGCCAGCAGTGATCAGGGGGGACCCTATGGCTACACCTTC

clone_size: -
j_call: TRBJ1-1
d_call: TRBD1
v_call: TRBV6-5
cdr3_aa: CASRGGHMNTEAFF
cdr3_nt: TGTGCCAGCAGAGGGGGCCACATGAACACTGAAGCTTTCTTT

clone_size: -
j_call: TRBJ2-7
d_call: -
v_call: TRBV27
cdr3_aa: CASSWRDSYEQYF
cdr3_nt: TGTGCCAGCAGTTGGCGGGACTCCTACGAGCAGTACTTC

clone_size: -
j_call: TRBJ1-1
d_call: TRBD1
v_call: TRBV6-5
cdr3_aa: CASSYSTGWAAFF
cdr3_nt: TGTGCCAGCAGTTACTCGACAGGGTGGGCGGCTTTCTTT

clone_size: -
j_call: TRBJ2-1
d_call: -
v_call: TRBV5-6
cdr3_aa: CASTEGDPYNEQFF
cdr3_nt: TGTGCCAGCACTGAGGGGGATCCCTACAATGAGCAGTTCTTC

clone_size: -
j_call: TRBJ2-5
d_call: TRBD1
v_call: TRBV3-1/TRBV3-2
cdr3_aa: CASSPGIGTGVQETQYF
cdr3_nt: TGTGCCAGCAGCCCAGGCATCGGGACAGGGGTACAAGAGACCCAGTACTTC

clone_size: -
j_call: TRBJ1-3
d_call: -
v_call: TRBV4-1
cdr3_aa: CASSQENSSGNTIYF
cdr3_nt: TGCGCCAGCAGCCAAGAAAACAGCTCTGGAAACACCATATATTTT